These T cell receptor beta chains were read from a single sample in a study of blood T cells in healthy people across ages. Via MiXCR, TCRdb re-called the 5' RACE reads, giving one row per CDR3 protein. The sample lists some 1,500,000 distinct CDR3 sequences, roughly two fifths occurring once. Material: blood. These receptors all come from a woman aged 18-29 years in good health. Each CDR3 is given with its conserved first and last residue. The D gene is left open where the match is weak. Clone size appears in some rows only: once, few, many, or a class for an expanded clone.

>TRBJ1-2|NA|NA|TRBV4-3
TGCGCCAGCAGCCCTACACCCTTAACAGGAATCTATGGCTACACCTTC
CASSPTPLTGIYGYTF
>TRBJ2-3|TRBD1|many|TRBV29-1
TGCAGCGTTGAAGATTGGGGACAGGGGATCACAGATACGCAGTATTTT
CSVEDWGQGITDTQYF
>TRBJ1-2|TRBD1|NA|TRBV2
TGTGCCAGCAGTGCACAGGGGTCTGGCTACACCTTC
CASSAQGSGYTF
>TRBJ1-6|NA|NA|TRBV7-8
TGTGCCAGCAGCTCTGTGAATTCACCCCTCCACTTT
CASSSVNSPLHF
>TRBJ2-1|NA|once|TRBV7-9
TGTGCCAGCAGCATACTGGGGACCCGCTCCTACAATGAGCAGTTCTTC
CASSILGTRSYNEQFF
>TRBJ1-2|TRBD1|NA|TRBV20-1
TGCAGTGCTAGAGATTGGGACAGTGGTGGCTACACCTTC
CSARDWDSGGYTF
>TRBJ2-7|NA|NA|TRBV20-1
TGCAGTGCTAGGCCCTACAGGAGGCCCTACGAGCAGTACTTC
CSARPYRRPYEQYF
>TRBJ2-7|TRBD1|few|TRBV10-1
TGCGCCAGCAGTGAGAACTTCAGGACAGGGGTTCCCTACGAGCAGTACTTC
CASSENFRTGVPYEQYF
>TRBJ1-1|NA|once|TRBV5-1
TGCGCCAGCAGCCCCATCGGAAGAGTGAACACTGAAGCTTTCTTT
CASSPIGRVNTEAFF
>TRBJ1-1|NA|NA|TRBV29-1
TGCAGCGCCAATTATCCCCAGGGAGTCTATGAAGCTTTCTTT
CSANYPQGVYEAFF
>TRBJ2-1|TRBD1|few|TRBV7-3
TGTGCCAGCAGCTTAACCGGGGACAGGGGCAATGAGCAGTTCTTC
CASSLTGDRGNEQFF
>TRBJ2-5|TRBD1|few|TRBV20-1
TGCAGTGCTCCCCGGGACAGGCTACAAGAGACCCAGTACTTC
CSAPRDRLQETQYF
>TRBJ2-1|NA|NA|TRBV6-2/TRBV6-3
TGTGCCAGCAGTTACGGGGCGGCCACGGACGAGTTCTTC
CASSYGAATDEFF
>TRBJ2-5|TRBD2|NA|TRBV7-2
TGTGCCAGCAGCAGGCGGACTAGCGGGGTGGCCCTCCAAGAGACCCAGTACTTC
CASSRRTSGVALQETQYF
>TRBJ2-5|NA|NA|TRBV24-1
TGTGCCACCAGTGATTGGGTCGCCAAGGGGGAGACCCAGTACTTC
CATSDWVAKGETQYF
>TRBJ2-1|NA|NA|TRBV7-9
TGTGCCAGCAGCCCTAGCTTCATCTCCTACAATGAGCAGTTCTTC
CASSPSFISYNEQFF
>TRBJ2-7|TRBD2|NA|TRBV29-1
TGCAGCGTTGTAGGACTAGCGGGGTACAATGAGCAGTACTTC
CSVVGLAGYNEQYF
>TRBJ2-1|NA|NA|TRBV28
TGTGCCAGCAGTAACACGGAGGCGGGTATTGTAGCCTACAATGAGCAGTTCTTC
CASSNTEAGIVAYNEQFF
>TRBJ2-1|TRBD1|NA|TRBV9
TGTGCCAGCAGCGTAGCCCCCTACAGGGGGCGAAATGAGCAGTTCTTC
CASSVAPYRGRNEQFF
>TRBJ1-4|NA|few|TRBV4-1
TGCGCCAGCAGCCAGGCCGGGGCGTACGAAAAACTGTTTTTT
CASSQAGAYEKLFF
>TRBJ2-3|NA|few|TRBV11-2
TGTGCCAGCAGCTTGTTGACGACTCCCTGGGGGGATACGCAGTATTTT
CASSLLTTPWGDTQYF
>TRBJ1-2|TRBD1|NA|TRBV5-5
TGTGCCAGCAGCTTAGGTAGGGGGCTTGGGAGAGGCTACACCTTC
CASSLGRGLGRGYTF
>TRBJ2-7|NA|NA|TRBV24-1
TGTGCCACCAGTGATTCCAGGGATACCTCCTACAATGAGCAGTACTTC
CATSDSRDTSYNEQYF
>TRBJ2-7|NA|NA|TRBV21-1
TGTGCCAGCAGCAAAGGAACAGGGAATGAGCAGTACTTC
CASSKGTGNEQYF
>TRBJ1-1|TRBD1|NA|TRBV20-1
TGCAGTGCTAGAGTCACAGGGGCGAGGAACACTGAAGCTTTCTTT
CSARVTGARNTEAFF
>TRBJ2-7|NA|NA|TRBV20-1
TGCAGTGCCCGAGGGGGGCGGGCTTGGGAGCAGTACTTC
CSARGGRAWEQYF
>TRBJ2-3|TRBD2|NA|TRBV25-1
TGTGCCAGCAGTGAGGTGACTAGCGGATACACAGATACGCAGTATTTT
CASSEVTSGYTDTQYF
>TRBJ2-3|NA|few|TRBV3-1
TGTGCCAGCAGCCGGTGGGGAGATACGCAGTATTTT
CASSRWGDTQYF
>TRBJ2-5|NA|NA|TRBV11-3
TGTGCCAGCAGCTTATCAGTTGGGGTGCACGAGACCCAGTACTTC
CASSLSVGVHETQYF
>TRBJ1-2|NA|NA|TRBV20-1
TGCAGTGCTCAACTAGCGCGCGGACGGGACGACAACAACTATGGCTACACCTTC
CSAQLARGRDDNNYGYTF
>TRBJ2-3|TRBD2|few|TRBV7-2
TGTGCCAGCAGCGGTAGCGGGGGGGGAGATACGCAGTATTTT
CASSGSGGGDTQYF
>TRBJ1-6|TRBD1|NA|TRBV10-3
TGTGCCATCAGTGAGTCGAGTCCGTGGACAGGGGAATCACCCCTCCACTTT
CAISESSPWTGESPLHF
>TRBJ2-1|TRBD2|few|TRBV29-1
TGCAGCGCAAGTGGGACTAGCGGGAGTAAAGGGTCCTACAATGAGCAGTTCTTC
CSASGTSGSKGSYNEQFF
>TRBJ2-7|NA|NA|TRBV7-2
TGTGCCAGCAGCTTAAGGTTGTCCGAGCAGTACTTC
CASSLRLSEQYF
>TRBJ2-5|NA|few|TRBV4-2
TGTGCCAGCAGCCCAGGACAAGGGGTACAAGAGACCCAGTACTTC
CASSPGQGVQETQYF
>TRBJ2-1|NA|NA|TRBV9
TGTGCCAGCAGCGCCAACTCAGGGCGGTTGGAGACCCAGTTCTTC
CASSANSGRLETQFF
>TRBJ2-4|TRBD1|NA|TRBV9
TGTGCCAGCAGCGCAAACAGGGGTAACATTCAGTACTTC
CASSANRGNIQYF
>TRBJ2-2|NA|NA|TRBV4-1
TGCGCCAGCAGCCAAGAAAGGGCGGGTACCGGGGAGCTGTTTTTT
CASSQERAGTGELFF
>TRBJ1-1|TRBD1|NA|TRBV4-1
TGCGCCAGCAGCCCCGATCAGGGGGGGCGCGGCACTGAAGCTTTCTTT
CASSPDQGGRGTEAFF
>TRBJ2-7|NA|once|TRBV20-1
TGCAGTGCTAACCCGTCCGGATACGAGCAGTACTTC
CSANPSGYEQYF
>TRBJ1-4|NA|NA|TRBV29-1
TGCAGCGTCTACGGTTGGGCCATTAGAGACGAAAAACTGTTTTTT
CSVYGWAIRDEKLFF
>TRBJ2-4|TRBD2|NA|TRBV7-9
TGTGCCAGCAGCTTGGGCCGACTAGCGGGGTCTGTAAACATTCAGTACTTC
CASSLGRLAGSVNIQYF
>TRBJ2-1|TRBD1|few|TRBV5-1
TGCGCCAGCAGCGTAGGGACAGCTAGTGAGCAGTTCTTC
CASSVGTASEQFF
>TRBJ2-1|TRBD1|NA|TRBV19
TGTGCCAGTAGTATTATCCCGGGACAGACCAAGCGTTACAATGAGCAGTTCTTC
CASSIIPGQTKRYNEQFF
>TRBJ1-1|NA|NA|TRBV7-8
TGTGCCAGCAGCTTAGGAAACGGGAACACTGAAGCTTTCTTT
CASSLGNGNTEAFF